These T cell receptor beta chains were read from a single sample in a study of radiation and T cells in renal cell carcinoma. The assay was immunoSEQ multiplex PCR, and TCRdb's table has in-frame clones only and misses some. The sample lists more than 100,000 clones, around 89% occurring once. Sample: blood, taken from a patient whose treatment included radiotherapy and nephrectomy. These receptors were obtained from a woman in her 70s with renal cell carcinoma. CDR3s include the opening cysteine and the closing phenylalanine or tryptophan. Only part of the rows carry a size: once, few, many, or a class if the clone is expanded.

V	size	CDR3
TRBV7-2	NA	CASSLASLPSRGGSYGYTF
TRBV6-5	NA	CASSYVPGNEKLFF
TRBV7-6	NA	CASSLGGGGTDTQYF
TRBV5-6	NA	CASSLQGQGLNTIYF
TRBV19	few	CASRPGAAGNTIYF
TRBV18	NA	CASSPPGFNYGYTF
TRBV10-3	NA	CAIAPGVDSYEQYF
TRBV2	NA	CASRGRGGALWYEQYF
TRBV6-6	NA	CASRPSDRGNYGYTF
TRBV27	NA	CASSPGVTDTQYF
TRBV13	once	CASSLWRWQGALGAYEQYF
TRBV7-7	NA	CASSLTSDSAYEQYF
TRBV5-1	once	CASSLTGMGNSPLHF
TRBV4-1	NA	CASSQEFYEQYF
TRBV28	NA	CASDTQNSPLHF
TRBV11-3	NA	CASSPRKNNSPLHF
TRBV14	NA	CASSQDEALPYEQYF
TRBV28	NA	CASSDPRGVSYNEQFF
TRBV28	once	CASSPDRGLGDTQYF
TRBV5-4	NA	CASSLDGISTNYGYTF
TRBV5-4	NA	CASSPGRKNTEAFF
TRBV28	NA	CASSLSQSSYEQYF
TRBV7-2	NA	CASSLNRGDEKLFF
TRBV28	NA	CASSTTRVTGELFF
TRBV10-2	NA	CTAGHKGNEQFF